The subject of this entry is one TCR beta chain. Its target is not known. The whole isolated RNA underwent reverse transcription, so sequencing captured expressed TCRB transcripts. The assay was immunoSEQ multiplex PCR, and TCRdb's table has in-frame clones only and misses some. The profile covers more than 100,000 clones, with 15% to 20% appearing a single time and 2% to 2.5% taken by the ten largest. The data belong to a study of beta chain features in type 1 diabetes. The germline V gene has CDR1 SGHTA and CDR2 FQGNSA. There are 14 residues in the CDR3. Trimming took off 5 bases at V and 5 bases at J, with 15 bases between the two ends. Sorting of CD4+ naive, central memory, regulatory and stem cell-like memory cells was performed via CD45RO/CCR7/CD25/CD127/CD95/CD27. Study outcomes and limitations: The study found fewer insertions and more deletions at VDJ junctions in type 1 diabetes patients. When Type 1 diabetes patients were examined, their TCRB CDR3s proved moderately but significantly shorter in all four CD4+ subsets. Short templates might get an advantage during PCR, and this would be equal in patients and controls.

Sequences were obtained from central memory CD4+ T cells from blood. The clonotype originates from a man younger than 40 with type 1 diabetes. The chain joins TRBV7-2 to TRBJ1-2, with D maybe TRBD1 (6 bases). The CDR3 is CASSLGQLRYGYTF. In DNA, the CDR3 is TGTGCCAGCAGCCTAGGACAGCTCCGTTATGGCTACACCTTC.